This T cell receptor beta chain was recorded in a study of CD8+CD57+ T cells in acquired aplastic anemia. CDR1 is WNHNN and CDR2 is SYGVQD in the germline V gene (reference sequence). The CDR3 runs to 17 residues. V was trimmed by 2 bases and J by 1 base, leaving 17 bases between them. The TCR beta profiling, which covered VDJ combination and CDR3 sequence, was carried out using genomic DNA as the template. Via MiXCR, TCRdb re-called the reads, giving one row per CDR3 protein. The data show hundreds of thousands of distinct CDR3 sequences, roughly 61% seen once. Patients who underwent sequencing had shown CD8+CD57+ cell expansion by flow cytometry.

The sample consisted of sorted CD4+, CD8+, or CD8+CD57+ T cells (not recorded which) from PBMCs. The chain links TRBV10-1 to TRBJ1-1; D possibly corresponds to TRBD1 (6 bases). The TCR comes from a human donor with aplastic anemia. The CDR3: CASSETQGKLGNTEAFF. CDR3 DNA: TGCGCCAGCAGTGAGACACAGGGTAAGTTAGGGAACACTGAAGCTTTCTTT.